This T cell receptor (beta chain) was captured in a study of CD8+ T cells in alopecia areata. Overall study: Affected scalp percentage determined the severity score of treated patients. Points from the study as a whole: Scalp samples also contribute reads from the resident alphabeta T cells found in normal skin.

Remarks on this clone: Antigen specificity is unknown.

Noted treatment: oral pan-JAK inhibitor, 5-10 mg twice daily. From alopecia areata patients, lesional scalp punch biopsies and peripheral blood were collected. V was pared by 4 bases and J by 8 bases, with 11 bases between. The CDR3 is 11 amino acids. The V gene's germline CDR1 is DFQATT and CDR2 SNEGSKA (reference sequence). TCR sequencing used cDNA made by reverse transcription of extracted RNA. Assay used: immunoSEQ multiplex PCR; TCRdb lists only in-frame clones, some missing. The sample contains roughly 120,000 clones, around 53% of which appear only once. This clonotype originated in a human donor with alopecia areata. This material consisted of CD4+ T cells sorted from blood, taken at week 4, from a patient treated with tofacitinib. J is TRBJ1-2 and V is TRBV20-1; perhaps TRBD1 as D (6 bases). Here the CDR3 DNA reads TGCAGTGCTATTAACAGGGAAGGCTACACCTTC. Amino acid sequence: CSAINREGYTF.